This is a list of T cell receptor beta chains from one sample in a study of T cell changes during pregnancy in multiple sclerosis. The table came from immunoSEQ multiplex PCR; TCRdb's copy has only in-frame clones and leaves some out. The sample lists 45,000 to 55,000 clones, 80% to 90% seen once, with 1.9% in the top ten. The sequenced sample was peripheral blood, obtained in the first trimester of pregnancy. Receptors originate from a female donor with multiple sclerosis, enrolled in a pregnancy study. Each CDR3 is given with its conserved first and last residue. D genes are given only for firm matches. Clone sizes are given selectively: once, few, many, or a class where the clone is expanded.

V gene	J gene	D gene	clone size	CDR3 DNA	CDR3 protein
TRBV4-2	TRBJ1-2	TRBD1	NA	TGTGCCAGCAGCCGGGACAGTAACTATGGCTACACCTTC	CASSRDSNYGYTF
TRBV4-3	TRBJ2-3	NA	NA	TGCGCCAGCAGCCATTACGCGGGATACAGGGGAACAGATACGCAGTATTTT	CASSHYAGYRGTDTQYF
TRBV2	TRBJ1-2	TRBD1	once	TGTGCCAGCAGGGACGGGACAGGGGACTACACCTTC	CASRDGTGDYTF
TRBV5-1	TRBJ1-1	NA	NA	TGCGCCAGCAGCTTGGGGTCAGGGGAGATGGGGGAAGCTTTCTTT	CASSLGSGEMGEAFF
TRBV10-3	TRBJ2-3	NA	NA	TGTGCCATCAGTGAGGCGGGTTCTTATACGCAGTATTTT	CAISEAGSYTQYF
TRBV7-6	TRBJ2-7	TRBD1	NA	TGTGCCAGCAGCCCAGGGTCCGGGACAGTTTACGAGCAGTACTTC	CASSPGSGTVYEQYF
TRBV6-6	TRBJ1-1	NA	NA	TGTGCCAGCAGTCTTCAGGGGCCGGGTGAAGCTTTCTTT	CASSLQGPGEAFF
TRBV7-9	TRBJ1-1	NA	NA	TGTGCCAGCAGCTTGCGGGAACACATTGTCATGAACACTGAAGCTTTCTTT	CASSLREHIVMNTEAFF
TRBV5-1	TRBJ1-6	TRBD1	few	TGCGCCAGCAGCCCCGGCGGACAGGGACATTCACCCCTCCACTTT	CASSPGGQGHSPLHF
TRBV28	TRBJ1-1	NA	once	TGTGCCAGCAGTTTATCTGGCAGGGTTGAAGCTTTCTTT	CASSLSGRVEAFF
TRBV6-6	TRBJ1-6	NA	many	TGTGCCAGTGCAGGGTTTAAGAATTCACCCCTCCACTTT	CASAGFKNSPLHF
TRBV5-1	TRBJ2-7	TRBD2	NA	TGCGCCAGCAGCGCCCTGGGGACTAGCGGGGGTTTCTTCTACGAGCAGTACTTC	CASSALGTSGGFFYEQYF
TRBV28	TRBJ2-1	TRBD2	NA	TGTGCCAGCAGTATCACGGGGGGTATGAGAAATGAGCAGTTCTTC	CASSITGGMRNEQFF
TRBV21-1	TRBJ2-7	NA	NA	TGTGCCAGCACTACGGGACATACCTACGAGCAGTACTTC	CASTTGHTYEQYF